A single sample gave rise to the 19 T cell receptor beta chains below, sequenced in a study of blood T cell repertoires in COVID-19. Sequenced by immunoSEQ multiplex PCR; TCRdb stores in-frame clones only, minus some. The sample gives about 180,000 clones, about 83% of which show up once; more than 1.5% is in the top ten. Sequencing used peripheral blood. All receptors derive from a human donor in a cohort sampled during active COVID-19.

The chain joins TRBV28 to TRBJ1-1; D call uncertain. The CDR3 sequence is 13 residues long. Germline V CDR1 and CDR2: MDHEN, SYDVKM. Trimming removed 5 bases from V and 5 bases from J, with 12 bases in between. The CDR3 DNA reads TGTGCCAGCAGTCCCCCTAGGAGAACTGAAGCTTTCTTT. It encodes CASSPPRRTEAFF.

A few counts support this clone. V is TRBV6-5 and J is TRBJ1-2, with D maybe TRBD1 (5 bases). V was cut by 7 bases and J by 7 bases, with 13 bases left in between. From germline, CDR1 is MNHEY and CDR2 SVGAGI. The length of the CDR3 is 12 residues. The CDR3 coding sequence is TGTGCCAGCATTCACGGGGGGAGTGGCTACACCTTC. Translating it yields CASIHGGSGYTF.

The rearrangement links TRBV3-1 (or the pseudogene TRBV3-2) to TRBJ2-7, with TRBD1 matching over 8 bases. V shed 5 bases, J shed 3 bases, and the junction held 6 bases outside the gene matches. The CDR3 sequence is 14 residues long. Germline-derived CDR1 and CDR2 are LGHDT and YNNKEL (reference sequence). This CDR3 is CASSFGTGSYEQYF. The CDR3 DNA sequence: TGTGCCAGCAGCTTCGGGACAGGTAGCTACGAGCAGTACTTC.

The rearrangement uses TRBV24-1 and TRBJ2-5, with 8 nucleotides matching TRBD1. Per the germline V gene, CDR1 is KGHDR and CDR2 is SFDVKD. V lost 5 bases, J lost 5 bases, and 12 bases stayed unmatched. The CDR3 has 16 residues. The CDR3 region has the DNA TGTGCCACCAGTGCCCCAGGGGGCTACTTAACGGAGACCCAGTACTTC. It encodes CATSAPGGYLTETQYF.

The chain carries TRBV10-2 and TRBJ1-2; D is perhaps TRBD1 (5 bases). V was pared by 2 bases and J by 0 bases, with 13 bases between. This CDR3 has 16 amino acids. Germline V CDR1 and CDR2: WSHSY, SAAADI. The DNA of the CDR3 is TGCGCCAGCAGTGAGACGGGGGGGATAGCTAACTATGGCTACACCTTC. This gives the protein CASSETGGIANYGYTF.

The V gene is TRBV10-3, the J gene TRBJ2-7, with 14 bases matching TRBD2. The V gene end was trimmed by 6 bases and the J gene end by 3 bases; junction bases not matched to a gene: 7. CDR3 length equals 16 residues. CDR1 is ENHRY and CDR2 is SYGVKD in the germline V gene. The CDR3 coding sequence is TGTGCCATCAGCGGGACTAGCGGGAGAAGAAGCTACGAGCAGTACTTC. Residues: CAISGTSGRRSYEQYF.

V usage is TRBV6-5 and J usage is TRBJ1-1, with a tentative D call TRBD1 (5 bases). V lost 6 bases and J 1 base, leaving 9 bases between the germline ends. Germline V gene data show CDR1 as MNHEY and CDR2 as SVGAGI. This CDR3 comprises 13 residues. CDR3 coding DNA: TGTGCCAGCAGCACAGGAGAGAACACTGAAGCTTTCTTT. Protein: CASSTGENTEAFF.

This sequence joins TRBV28 and TRBJ2-7; no clear D. Germline values: CDR1 MDHEN, CDR2 SYDVKM. V was trimmed by 3 bases and J by 2 bases, leaving 2 bases between them. The CDR3 extends over 11 amino acids. The CDR3 DNA sequence: TGTGCCAGCAGTTTCACCTACGAGCAGTACTTC. It encodes CASSFTYEQYF.

The chain couples TRBV6-6 to TRBJ1-3; a possible D gene is TRBD1 (6 bases). This CDR3 has 14 residues. Germline assignment: CDR1 MNHNY and CDR2 SVGAGI (reference sequence). V was clipped by 5 bases and J by 3 bases, with 11 bases between them. The CDR3 region has the DNA TGTGCCAGCAGTCGGGACATCGGTGGAAACACCATATATTTT. Translated: CASSRDIGGNTIYF.

The genes are TRBV6-6 and TRBJ2-7, with D possibly being TRBD1 (5 bases). CDR1 and CDR2 (germline): MNHNY, SVGAGI (reference sequence). V was clipped by 5 bases and J by 2 bases, with 10 bases between them. The CDR3 runs 13 residues. The CDR3 sequence: CASSTPDTYEQYF. The DNA of the CDR3 is TGTGCCAGCAGTACCCCGGACACCTACGAGCAGTACTTC.

On this clone: Other DNA sequences in the sample encode the same CDR3. This chain joins TRBV28 and TRBJ2-7; 9 nucleotides agree with TRBD1. There are 13 residues in the CDR3. Germline CDR1 and CDR2: MDHEN and SYDVKM. J was trimmed by 4 bases and V by 5 bases; bases with no gene match: 3. The CDR3 spells CASSPGQGYEQYF. The CDR3 coding sequence is TGTGCCAGCAGTCCGGGACAGGGTTACGAGCAGTACTTC. Looking up the rest from reference TRBV28 and TRBJ2-7 gives the full variable domain: DVKVTQSSRYLVKRTGEKVFLECVQDMDHENMFWYRQDPGLGLRLIYFSYDVKMKEKGDIPEGYSVSREKKERFSLILESASTNQTSMYLCASSPGQGYEQYFGPGTRLTVT.

The count of this clone is one. The chain couples TRBV5-1 to TRBJ1-1; TRBD1 matches at 10 bases. Trimming cost V 2 bases and J 5 bases; bases outside gene matches: 3. The germline CDR1 and CDR2 sequences are SGHRS and YFSETQ. The CDR3 has 14 amino acids. The CDR3 sequence is CASSLRTGGTEAFF. CDR3 in DNA: TGCGCCAGCAGCTTACGGACAGGGGGAACTGAAGCTTTCTTT.

J is TRBJ2-1 and V is TRBV11-2, with 7 bases lining up with TRBD2. Trimming at V came to 1 base and at J to 3 bases, leaving 6 bases not matched to a gene. Germline CDR1 SGHAT, CDR2 FQNNGV. CDR3 length: 16 residues. In DNA, the CDR3 is TGTGCCAGCAGCTTAGGGGGAGCGGGGTTCTACAATGAGCAGTTCTTC. Protein: CASSLGGAGFYNEQFF.

This clone was observed a few times. The chain carries TRBV4-1 and TRBJ1-6, with 10 bases aligning to TRBD1. The CDR3 loop spans 15 amino acids. The trim removed 4 bases at V and 9 bases at J, leaving 6 bases unmatched. In germline, CDR1 is MGHRA, CDR2 YSYEKL. Here the CDR3 DNA reads TGCGCCAGCAGCCCGTTCGGGGACAGGGGTTCACCCCTCCACTTT. Its protein product is CASSPFGDRGSPLHF.

This clone was counted a single time. The chain recombines TRBV7-2 with TRBJ2-1; D perhaps matches TRBD1 (6 bases). This CDR3 region has 15 residues. Germline V gene lookup returns CDR1 SGHTA and CDR2 FQGNSA. Trimming cost V 5 bases and J 3 bases, with 14 bases left between them. The CDR3 is CASSTGTIIYNEQFF. Written as DNA, the CDR3 is TGTGCCAGCAGCACCGGGACAATAATCTACAATGAGCAGTTCTTC.

The chain joins TRBV9 to TRBJ1-2, with 9 positions matching TRBD1. The V gene end was trimmed by 3 bases and the J gene end by 4 bases; junction bases not matched to a gene: 4. CDR1 and CDR2 from the germline V gene are SGDLS and YYNGEE. CDR3 length: 14 residues. In DNA, the CDR3 is TGTGCCAGCAGCGCGGACAGGGGTGCCTATGGCTACACCTTC. Its protein is CASSADRGAYGYTF.

The genes are TRBV11-3 and TRBJ1-1, with 7 positions matching TRBD1. Per germline, CDR1 SGHNT and CDR2 YENEEA. J was trimmed by 1 base and V by 1 base; bases with no gene match: 9. This CDR3 comprises 17 residues. Here the CDR3 reads CASSLGTGVQGNTEAFF. CDR3 bases: TGTGCCAGCAGCTTAGGAACAGGGGTTCAAGGGAACACTGAAGCTTTCTTT.

V gene TRBV18 combines with J gene TRBJ1-2, with TRBD1 matching over 11 bases. The CDR3 totals 14 residues. Unmatched junction bases numbered 4, after V lost 3 bases and J lost 7 bases. Germline-derived CDR1 and CDR2 are KGHSH and LQKENI. The CDR3 here is CASSPSDRGLGYTF. The DNA for the CDR3 is TGTGCCAGCTCACCTTCGGACAGGGGGCTTGGCTACACCTTC.

V gene TRBV7-2 combines with J gene TRBJ1-2; 10 positions agree with TRBD1. The CDR3 has 15 residues. Germline values: CDR1 SGHTA, CDR2 FQGNSA. Trimming cost V 1 base and J 4 bases; bases outside gene matches: 3. CDR3 coding DNA: TGTGCCAGCAGCTTAGGACAGGGGGCTCCCTATGGCTACACCTTC. This encodes CASSLGQGAPYGYTF. Looking up the rest from reference TRBV7-2 and TRBJ1-2 gives the full variable domain: GAGVSQSPSNKVTEKGKDVELRCDPISGHTALYWYRQSLGQGLEFLIYFQGNSAPDKSGLPSDRFSAERTGGSVSTLTIQRTQQEDSAVYLCASSLGQGAPYGYTFGSGTRLTVV.